This entry lists 3 T cell receptor beta chains sequenced from one sample in a study of T cell responses to AZD1222 COVID-19 vaccine. The assay was immunoSEQ multiplex PCR, and TCRdb's table has in-frame clones only and misses some. The data show 130,000 to 150,000 clones, 92% seen once. Specimen: peripheral blood, collected on day 0 of AZD1222 vaccination. These receptors came from an adult in good health.

The chain combines TRBV7-3 with TRBJ2-7, with TRBD1 as a possible D gene (5 bases). Trimming pared 6 bases from V and 2 bases from J, leaving 17 bases between. The CDR3 spans 15 residues. CDR1 is SGHTA, CDR2 FQGTGA, per germline. The CDR3 protein is CASSPTPSTAYEQYF. The CDR3 DNA follows: TGTGCCAGCAGTCCCACACCCTCGACAGCCTACGAGCAGTACTTC.

V is TRBV28 and J is TRBJ2-3; TRBD1 might be the D (6 bases). Germline CDR1 MDHEN, CDR2 SYDVKM. CDR3 size: 15 residues. Trimming shortened V by 5 bases and J by 3 bases, and 15 bases separated the two germline ends. For the CDR3, the DNA is TGTGCCAGCAGTCCCTACAGGGCAAGGACAGATACGCAGTATTTT. Its protein product is CASSPYRARTDTQYF. The entire variable domain, with the rest obtained from reference TRBV28 and TRBJ2-3, is as follows: DVKVTQSSRYLVKRTGEKVFLECVQDMDHENMFWYRQDPGLGLRLIYFSYDVKMKEKGDIPEGYSVSREKKERFSLILESASTNQTSMYLCASSPYRARTDTQYFGPGTRLTVL.

The chain recombines TRBV23-1 with TRBJ2-7, with 8 bases lining up with TRBD1. TRBV23-1 is labeled an ORF, and its function is uncertain. The CDR3 is 20 residues long. Trimming took 0 bases from V and 2 from J; bases not matched to a gene: 18. CDR3 sequence: CASSQSTGQGARSRPYEQYF. The CDR3 nucleotides are TGCGCCAGCAGTCAATCCACCGGGCAGGGGGCCCGATCAAGGCCCTACGAGCAGTACTTC.